This T cell receptor (beta chain) was identified in a study of blood T cell repertoires in COVID-19. Study-level background: Samples of COVID-19 (acute and convalescent) were obtained from the United States, Italy and Spain.

Clones were sequenced by immunoSEQ multiplex PCR, and TCRdb holds only the in-frame ones, with some missing. Of about 70,000 clones listed, about 86% were seen once; the top ten hold around 3.9%. With 5 bases clipped from V and 6 bases from J, the junction kept 12 bases outside the gene matches. This CDR3 is built from 15 residues. From germline, CDR1 is SEHNR and CDR2 FQNEAQ (reference sequence). J is TRBJ2-7 and V is TRBV7-9; 8 bases are a match to TRBD2. The sample taken for sequencing was peripheral blood. This clonotype originated in an older man with active COVID-19. CDR3 bases: TGTGCCAGCAGCCCCAATAAAGGCCGGGGGGGCGAGCAGTACTTC. This encodes CASSPNKGRGGEQYF.